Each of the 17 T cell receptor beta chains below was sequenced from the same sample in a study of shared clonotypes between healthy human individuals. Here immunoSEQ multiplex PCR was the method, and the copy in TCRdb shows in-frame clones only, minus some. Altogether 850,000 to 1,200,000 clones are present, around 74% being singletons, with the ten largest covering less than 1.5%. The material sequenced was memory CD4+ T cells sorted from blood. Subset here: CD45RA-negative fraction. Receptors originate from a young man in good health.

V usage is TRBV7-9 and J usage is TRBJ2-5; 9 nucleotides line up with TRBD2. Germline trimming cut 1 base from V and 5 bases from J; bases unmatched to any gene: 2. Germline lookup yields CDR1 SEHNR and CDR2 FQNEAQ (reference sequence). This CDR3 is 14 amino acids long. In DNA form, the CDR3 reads TGTGCCAGCAGCTTAGGGACTAGCGTTGAGACCCAGTACTTC. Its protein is CASSLGTSVETQYF.

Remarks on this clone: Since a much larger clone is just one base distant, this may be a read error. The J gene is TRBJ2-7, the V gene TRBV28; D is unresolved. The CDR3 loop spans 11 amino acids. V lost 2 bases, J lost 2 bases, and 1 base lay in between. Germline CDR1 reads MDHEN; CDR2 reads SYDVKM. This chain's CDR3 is CASSLAYEQYF. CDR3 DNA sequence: TGTGCCAGCAGTTTAGCCTACGAGCAGTACTTC.

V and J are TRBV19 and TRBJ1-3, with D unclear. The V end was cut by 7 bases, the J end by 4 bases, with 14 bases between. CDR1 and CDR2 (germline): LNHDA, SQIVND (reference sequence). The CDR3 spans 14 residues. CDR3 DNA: TGTGCCAGTACCTGGCAGAGAGGGGGAAACACCATATATTTT. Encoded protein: CASTWQRGGNTIYF.

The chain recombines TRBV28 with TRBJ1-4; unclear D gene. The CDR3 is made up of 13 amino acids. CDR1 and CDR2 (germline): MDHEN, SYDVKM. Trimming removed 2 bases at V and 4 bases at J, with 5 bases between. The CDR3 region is CASSLNNNEKLFF. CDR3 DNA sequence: TGTGCCAGCAGTTTAAACAATAATGAAAAACTGTTTTTT.

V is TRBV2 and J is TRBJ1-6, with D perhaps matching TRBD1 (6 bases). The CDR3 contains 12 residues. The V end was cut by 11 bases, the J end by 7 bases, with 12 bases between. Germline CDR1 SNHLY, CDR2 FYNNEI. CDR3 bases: TGTGCCTCAAGGGGGTACAATTCACCCCTCCACTTT. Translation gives CASRGYNSPLHF.

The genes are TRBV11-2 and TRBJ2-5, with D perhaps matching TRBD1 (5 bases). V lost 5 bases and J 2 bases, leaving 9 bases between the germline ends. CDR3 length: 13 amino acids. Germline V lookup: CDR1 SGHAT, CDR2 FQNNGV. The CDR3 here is CASSLDRQETQYF. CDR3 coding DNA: TGTGCCAGCAGCCTTGACAGACAAGAGACCCAGTACTTC.

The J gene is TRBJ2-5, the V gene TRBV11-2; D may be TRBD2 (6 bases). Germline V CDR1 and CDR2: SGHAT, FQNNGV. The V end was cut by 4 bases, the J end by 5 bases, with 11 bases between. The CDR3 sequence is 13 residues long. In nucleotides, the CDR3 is TGTGCCAGCAGCTGGACACGGGGGGAGACCCAGTACTTC. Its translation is CASSWTRGETQYF.

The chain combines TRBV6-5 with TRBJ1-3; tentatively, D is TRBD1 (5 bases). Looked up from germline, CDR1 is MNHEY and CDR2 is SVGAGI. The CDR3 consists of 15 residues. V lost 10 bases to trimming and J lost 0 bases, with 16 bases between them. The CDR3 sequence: CATRRVGDSGNTIYF. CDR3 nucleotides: TGTGCCACCCGAAGGGTGGGGGACTCTGGAAACACCATATATTTT.

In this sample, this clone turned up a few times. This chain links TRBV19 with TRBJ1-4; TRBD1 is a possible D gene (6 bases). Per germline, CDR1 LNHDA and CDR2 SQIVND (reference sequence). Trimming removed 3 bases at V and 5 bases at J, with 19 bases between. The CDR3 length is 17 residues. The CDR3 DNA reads TGTGCCAGTAGTATGGGGATGAAGAGGGGGGAGAATGAAAAACTGTTTTTT. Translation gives CASSMGMKRGENEKLFF.

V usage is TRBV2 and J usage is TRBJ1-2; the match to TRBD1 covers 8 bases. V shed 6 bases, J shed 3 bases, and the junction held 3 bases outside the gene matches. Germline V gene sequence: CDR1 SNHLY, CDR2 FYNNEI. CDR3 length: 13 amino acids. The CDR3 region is CASRSDRDYGYTF. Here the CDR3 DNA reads TGTGCCAGCAGATCGGACAGGGACTATGGCTACACCTTC.

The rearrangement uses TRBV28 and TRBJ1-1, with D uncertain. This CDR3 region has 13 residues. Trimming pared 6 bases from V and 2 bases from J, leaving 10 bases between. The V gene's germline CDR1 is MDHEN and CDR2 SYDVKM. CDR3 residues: CASRRRSNTEAFF. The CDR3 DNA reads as TGTGCCAGCAGGAGGAGGAGCAACACTGAAGCTTTCTTT.

Here the CDR3 DNA reads TGTGCCAGTAGTATAGCATGGGGGGCCGGGAACACTGAAGCTTTCTTT. Encoded protein: CASSIAWGAGNTEAFF. This chain uses TRBV19 with TRBJ1-1; D is possibly TRBD1 (6 bases). The V and J ends lost 1 base and 1 base respectively, with 13 bases between them. The germline V gene encodes CDR1 LNHDA and CDR2 SQIVND (reference sequence). There are 16 residues in the CDR3.

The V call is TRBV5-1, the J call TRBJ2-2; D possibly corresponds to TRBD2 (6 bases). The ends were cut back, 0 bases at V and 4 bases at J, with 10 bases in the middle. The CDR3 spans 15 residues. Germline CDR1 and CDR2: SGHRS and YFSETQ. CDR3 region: CASSLGFGGTGELFF. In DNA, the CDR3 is TGCGCCAGCAGCTTGGGGTTCGGGGGCACCGGGGAGCTGTTTTTT.

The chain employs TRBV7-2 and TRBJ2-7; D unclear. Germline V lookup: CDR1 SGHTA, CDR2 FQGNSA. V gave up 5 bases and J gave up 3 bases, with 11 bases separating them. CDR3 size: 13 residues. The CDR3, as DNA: TGTGCCAGCAGCCGCGTTGAAGGCTACGAGCAGTACTTC. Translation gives CASSRVEGYEQYF.

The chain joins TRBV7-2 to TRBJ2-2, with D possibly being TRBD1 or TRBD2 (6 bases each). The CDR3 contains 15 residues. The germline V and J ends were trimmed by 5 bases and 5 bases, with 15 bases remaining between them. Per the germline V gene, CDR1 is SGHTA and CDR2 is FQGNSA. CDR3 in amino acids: CASSTNRAGTGELFF. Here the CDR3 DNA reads TGTGCCAGCAGCACCAACAGGGCGGGGACCGGGGAGCTGTTTTTT.

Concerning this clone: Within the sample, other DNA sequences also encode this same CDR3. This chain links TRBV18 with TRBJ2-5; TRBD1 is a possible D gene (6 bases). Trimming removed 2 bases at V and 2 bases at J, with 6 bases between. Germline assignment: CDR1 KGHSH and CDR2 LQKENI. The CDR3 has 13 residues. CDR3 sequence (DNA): TGTGCCAGCTCACCAGGACAGCAAGAGACCCAGTACTTC. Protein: CASSPGQQETQYF.

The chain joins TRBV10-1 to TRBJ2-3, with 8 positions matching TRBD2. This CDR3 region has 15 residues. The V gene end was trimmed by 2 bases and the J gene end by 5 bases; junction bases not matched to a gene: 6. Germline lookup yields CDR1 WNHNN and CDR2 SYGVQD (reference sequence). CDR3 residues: CASSEVSGNEDTQYF. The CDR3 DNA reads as TGCGCCAGCAGTGAGGTTAGCGGGAACGAAGATACGCAGTATTTT.